This TCR beta chain came from a study of Tregs in tolerant kidney transplant recipients. Study-level findings and limits: Few patients were studied, so findings need validation in larger groups.

Trimming shortened V by 5 bases and J by 3 bases, and 19 bases separated the two germline ends. CDR3 length: 16 amino acids. CDR1 is SGHTA and CDR2 is FQGTGA in the germline V gene. With regard to this clone: Its antigen is as yet unknown.

Using immunoSEQ multiplex PCR, the repertoire was profiled, and TCRdb retains in-frame clones only, with some absent. The data contain roughly 80,000 clones, 98% of them singletons. V usage is TRBV7-3 and J usage is TRBJ1-2; tentatively, D is TRBD1 (5 bases). This sequence was found in a human donor who received a combined kidney and bone marrow transplant. This specimen consisted of CD4+ T cells from blood, obtained before the transplant. CDR3 region: CASSPHSGRADYGYTF. The CDR3 bases are TGTGCCAGCAGCCCTCATTCCGGCAGGGCAGACTATGGCTACACCTTC.